These T cell receptor beta chains were read from a single sample in a study of OX40 agonist ivuxolimab in advanced cancers. Data came from immunoSEQ multiplex PCR; TCRdb stores just in-frame clones and leaves some out. The repertoire includes approximately 43,000 clones, around 87% of them detected once, and about a third sits in the top ten. The source was CD4+ or CD8+ T cells sorted from blood, collected in a trial of the OX40 agonist ivuxolimab. Receptor source: an adult with an advanced solid tumor such as melanoma, head and neck, liver or kidney cancer. Each CDR3 is given with its conserved first and last residue. The D gene is left open where the match is weak. A clone size is listed for some rows: how often the clone was seen (once, few, many), or a class if it is expanded.

j_call v_call clone_size d_call cdr3_nt cdr3_aa
TRBJ1-4 TRBV12-5 NA NA TGTGCTAGTGGTTTGGCCCTTAATGAAAAACTGTTTTTT CASGLALNEKLFF
TRBJ2-7 TRBV21-1 few NA TGTGCTATCCAGGGACAGGGCCCCCTGGGGCAGTACTTC CAIQGQGPLGQYF
TRBJ2-5 TRBV2 few NA TGTGCCAGCAGAGGGGACATACAAGAGACCCAGTACTTC CASRGDIQETQYF
TRBJ2-5 TRBV4-2 few TRBD2 TGTGCCAGCAGCCAAGGGACTAGCGGACAAGAGACCCAGTACTTC CASSQGTSGQETQYF
TRBJ1-5 TRBV7-8 NA NA TGTGCCAGCAGCTATTCTGAGAATCAGCCCCAGCATTTT CASSYSENQPQHF
TRBJ2-7 TRBV10-1 NA NA TGCGCCAGCAGTGAGCCCGGAACCGAGCAGTACTTC CASSEPGTEQYF
TRBJ2-7 TRBV5-4 NA TRBD1 TGTGCCAGCAGTTTGGACCTGGCAGGTCCGGGACAGACCTTCTACGAGCAGTACTTC CASSLDLAGPGQTFYEQYF
TRBJ2-1 TRBV11-2 once NA TGTGCCAGCAGCCAAACACTCAATGAGCAGTTCTTC CASSQTLNEQFF
TRBJ2-7 TRBV5-8 NA NA TGTGCCAGCAGCGTGACAGTTGACGAAGACGAGCAGTACTTC CASSVTVDEDEQYF
TRBJ2-7 TRBV6-6 NA NA TGTGCCAGCAGTTACGCAGGGAGAGCTTACGAGCAGTACTTC CASSYAGRAYEQYF
TRBJ1-4 TRBV5-1 NA NA TGCGCCAGCAGCTTCGACAGAAATGAAAAACTGTTTTTT CASSFDRNEKLFF
TRBJ1-2 TRBV10-3 NA TRBD1 TGTGCCATCAGCCGACAGGGGGCGTGGGACTATGGCTACACCTTC CAISRQGAWDYGYTF
TRBJ2-7 TRBV19 NA NA TGTGCCAGTAGCCCCGCCGGGAGCGCGGAGGCCTACGAGCAGTACTTC CASSPAGSAEAYEQYF
TRBJ1-2 TRBV7-8 NA NA TGTGCCAGCAGCTTAGTCACGGAGAACTATGGCTACACCTTC CASSLVTENYGYTF
TRBJ1-5 TRBV7-9 NA NA TGTGCCAGCAGCTTAGTGGGGGGTGGCAATCAGCCCCAGCATTTT CASSLVGGGNQPQHF
TRBJ2-5 TRBV2 NA NA TGTGCCAGCAGTGAGGCCAGGGGGGGCCAGTACTTC CASSEARGGQYF
TRBJ2-1 TRBV30 NA NA TGTGCCTGGAGTGTTGGTTTTGAGCAGTTCTTC CAWSVGFEQFF
TRBJ1-1 TRBV15 NA NA TGTGCCACCAGCAGCCCTCAAAACGACCGGGAAGCTGAAGCTTTCTTT CATSSPQNDREAEAFF
TRBJ1-2 TRBV6-6 NA TRBD1 TGTGCCAGCAGTAAAAGGACAGGGGACGGCTATGGCTACACCTTC CASSKRTGDGYGYTF
TRBJ1-1 TRBV4-1 NA NA TGCGCCAGCAGCCAAATTGGGGGGGCTGCTACCGCTAACACTGAAGCTTTCTTT CASSQIGGAATANTEAFF
TRBJ1-5 TRBV25-1 NA NA TGTGCCAGCAGTCCCACGGACGGAAGCAATCAGCCCCAGCATTTT CASSPTDGSNQPQHF
TRBJ1-4 TRBV6-5 NA TRBD1 TGTGCCAGTTCGGACAGGGGAACTAATGAAAAACTGTTTTTT CASSDRGTNEKLFF
TRBJ2-3 TRBV6-5 NA NA TGTGCCAGCAGTCAGAAGCTCACAGATACGCAGTATTTT CASSQKLTDTQYF
TRBJ2-5 TRBV19 NA NA TGTGCCAGTAGTATCGGCTCAGGTATCGAAGAGACCCAGTACTTC CASSIGSGIEETQYF
TRBJ1-5 TRBV6-1 once NA TGTGCCAGCAGTGAAGTTGGGCCAGGCAATCAGCCCCAGCATTTT CASSEVGPGNQPQHF
TRBJ2-7 TRBV6-6 NA NA TGTGCCAGCAGCCCGGGACTTTCGTCTGAGCAGTACTTC CASSPGLSSEQYF
TRBJ1-2 TRBV5-1 NA NA TGCGCCAGCAGCTTGGCGACAGCCTATGGCTACACCTTC CASSLATAYGYTF
TRBJ1-3 TRBV7-8 NA TRBD1 TGTGCCAGCAGCTTAGCGGGACAGGGCAACACCATATATTTT CASSLAGQGNTIYF
TRBJ1-2 TRBV6-1 NA NA TGTGCCAGCAGTGACTGGGCAGGGGACTATGGCTACACCTTC CASSDWAGDYGYTF
TRBJ2-6 TRBV6-1 NA NA TGTGCCAGCAGTAGGGTGTCTGGGGCCAACGTCCTGACTTTC CASSRVSGANVLTF
TRBJ1-3 TRBV6-1 NA NA TGTGCCAGCATCAACACCCAGGGTGGAAACACCATATATTTT CASINTQGGNTIYF
TRBJ2-7 TRBV11-3 NA TRBD2 TGTGCCAGCAGCCCGGGGGGAGAAATGAGCTCCTACGAGCAGTACTTC CASSPGGEMSSYEQYF
TRBJ2-7 TRBV2 NA TRBD1 TGTGCCAGCGACAGGGTGGGCTCCTACGAGCAGTACTTC CASDRVGSYEQYF
TRBJ2-7 TRBV7-9 NA TRBD2 TGTGCCAGCAGCTCGCTAGCGGACCCCTACGAGCAGTACTTC CASSSLADPYEQYF
TRBJ1-2 TRBV2 few NA TGTGCCAGCAGTGAGTTGGGGGCGTTGGAAGGCTACACCTTC CASSELGALEGYTF
TRBJ2-2 TRBV11-1 NA NA TGTGCCAGCAGCTTAGCGCTCTTGGACACCGGGGAGCTGTTTTTT CASSLALLDTGELFF
TRBJ1-1 TRBV18 NA TRBD1 TGTGCCAGCTCACCCGGGACAGGGTTCGTGAACACTGAAGCTTTCTTT CASSPGTGFVNTEAFF
TRBJ2-7 TRBV5-4 NA TRBD1 TGTGCCAGCAGCTTGCCAGGGGGAACCTACGAGCAGTACTTC CASSLPGGTYEQYF
TRBJ2-7 TRBV25-1 NA NA TGTGCCAGCACTGTCCCTCGTAGCTCCTACGAGCAGTACTTC CASTVPRSSYEQYF
TRBJ2-2 TRBV4-2 once TRBD2 TGTGCCAGCAGCCAAGCTAGCGGCTCGAACACCGGGGAGCTGTTTTTT CASSQASGSNTGELFF
TRBJ2-5 TRBV10-3 NA TRBD2 TGTGCCATCAGTGAGGGACTAGCGGTCCAAGAGACCCAGTACTTC CAISEGLAVQETQYF
TRBJ2-3 TRBV18 NA NA TGTGCCAGCTCACTCGGGACCGGCACAGATACGCAGTATTTT CASSLGTGTDTQYF
TRBJ1-2 TRBV5-4 NA TRBD1 TGTGCCAGCACCCGGGCCGGGACAGGGGACTATGGCTACACCTTC CASTRAGTGDYGYTF
TRBJ2-7 TRBV7-8 NA NA TGTGCCAGCAGCGTGCAGGGTTACGAGCAGTACTTC CASSVQGYEQYF
TRBJ1-2 TRBV7-9 NA TRBD1 TGCGCCAGCAGCGTTAACAGGGGCGTTAACTATGGCTACACCTTC CASSVNRGVNYGYTF
TRBJ1-1 TRBV7-2 once NA TGTGCCAGCAGCTTATTGAGGAACACTGAAGCTTTCTTT CASSLLRNTEAFF
TRBJ1-6 TRBV5-4 NA NA TGTGCCAGCAGCCCCCGGACCGGGAATTCACCCCTCCACTTT CASSPRTGNSPLHF
TRBJ1-2 TRBV7-9 NA NA TGTGCCAGCAGCTCTCGAGAGGCCGGGGGCTACACCTTC CASSSREAGGYTF
TRBJ1-5 TRBV28 NA TRBD1 TGTGCCAGCAGTCTCCAGGGGGCGAGCGGCAATCAGCCCCAGCATTTT CASSLQGASGNQPQHF
TRBJ2-7 TRBV6-1 once NA TGTGCCAGCAGTGAAGGGACCGATAACTACGAGCAGTACTTC CASSEGTDNYEQYF
TRBJ1-4 TRBV9 NA NA TGTGCCAGCAGCGTAGCCCCCAGGGTTGGCGAAAAACTGTTTTTT CASSVAPRVGEKLFF
TRBJ2-5 TRBV5-6 NA TRBD2 TGTGCCAGCAGCCAAGGGACTAGCGGGAGGAGTTGGGAGACCCAGTACTTC CASSQGTSGRSWETQYF
TRBJ2-5 TRBV19 NA NA TGTGCCAGTAGTATCCCTCCATTCTTAGAGACCCAGTACTTC CASSIPPFLETQYF
TRBJ1-2 TRBV15 NA TRBD1 TGTGCCACCAGCAGAGGGACAGGGATCTATGGCTACACCTTC CATSRGTGIYGYTF
TRBJ2-4 TRBV19 NA NA TGTGCCAGTAGTCTTCAGGGGGGAGCCAAAAACATTCAGTACTTC CASSLQGGAKNIQYF